This T cell receptor (beta chain) was observed in a study of identifying expanded T cells in peripheral blood. Overall study findings and caveats: Clone count variance between approximately two-week samples rose with total template count. About 1.3 clones differed between technical replicates, versus approximately 17 and 20 over time.

No infections or other immune events were documented during collection. Regarding this clone: What it binds is unknown.

V lost 6 bases, J lost 4 bases, and 9 bases lay in between. The CDR3 spans 12 residues. Looked up from germline, CDR1 is MNHNY and CDR2 is SVGAGI (reference sequence). Only in-frame clones appear in the TCRdb table, and some are missing; sequencing was by immunoSEQ multiplex PCR. The sample has 81,000 or so clones; roughly 89% are singletons. V and J are TRBV6-6 and TRBJ1-2; possibly TRBD1 for D (6 bases). What was sequenced was blood. The receptor comes from a person between 18 and 75 years old in good health. For the CDR3, the DNA is TGTGCCAGCAGGACACAGGGCTATGGCTACACCTTC. Amino acids: CASRTQGYGYTF.